This T cell receptor beta chain comes out of a study of blood T cell repertoires in COVID-19. The repertoire was sequenced with immunoSEQ multiplex PCR; TCRdb's copy has only in-frame clones and lacks some. The sample has about 98,000 clones; around nine tenths are singletons. V was pared by 5 bases and J by 5 bases, with 7 bases of the junction left unmatched. In germline, CDR1 is SGHAT, CDR2 FQNNGV. The CDR3 length is 14 residues. The source is a woman between 50 and 59 years old with COVID-19, enrolled during active disease. The rearrangement uses TRBV11-2 and TRBJ1-1; 8 bases fit TRBD1. Sequencing was done on a sample of peripheral blood. The CDR3 DNA sequence: TGTGCCAGCAGCCAGGACAGGGTTTGGACTGAAGCTTTCTTT. This codes for CASSQDRVWTEAFF. Drawing the rest from reference TRBV11-2 and TRBJ1-1, the complete variable domain is EAGVAQSPRYKIIEKRQSVAFWCNPISGHATLYWYQQILGQGPKLLIQFQNNGVVDDSQLPKDRFSAERLKGVDSTLKIQPAKLEDSAVYLCASSQDRVWTEAFFGQGTRLTVV.